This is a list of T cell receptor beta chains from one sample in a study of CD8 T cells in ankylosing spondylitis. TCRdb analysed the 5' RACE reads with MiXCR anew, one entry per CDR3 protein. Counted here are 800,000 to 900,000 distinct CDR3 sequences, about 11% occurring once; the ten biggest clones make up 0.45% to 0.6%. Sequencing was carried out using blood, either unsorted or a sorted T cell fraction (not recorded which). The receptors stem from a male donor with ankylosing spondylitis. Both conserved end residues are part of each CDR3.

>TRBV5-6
CASRNPGTGENTEAFF
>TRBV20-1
CSAEGGSNTEAFF
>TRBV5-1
CASSERGGTVLF
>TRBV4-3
CASSQERAEGSDTQYF
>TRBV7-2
CASSMQSGSNEQFF
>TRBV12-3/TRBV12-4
CASSGQAAIEQYF
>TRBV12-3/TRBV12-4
CASSAVAGGRETQYF
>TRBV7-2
CASSLVPSGGSYNEQFF
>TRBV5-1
CASSPNGLAGGDYNEQFF
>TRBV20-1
CSARTSVTYEQYF
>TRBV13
CASSLRPRWNTGELFF
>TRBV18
CASDPGADTQYF
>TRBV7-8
CASSQFLSGGAEETQYF
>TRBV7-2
CASSLVVTDQETQYF
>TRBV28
CASSNTPQQPQHF
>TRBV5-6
CASSLPGQSKYF
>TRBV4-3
CASSHPGANYGYTF
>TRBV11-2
CASSLGAGLAGESYEQYF
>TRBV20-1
CSAIGGHQETQYF
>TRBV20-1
CSARDRGQANEKLFF
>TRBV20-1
CSARGGQGKETQYF
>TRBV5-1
CASSQGGWGTEAFF
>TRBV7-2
CASSFQGALNSPLHF
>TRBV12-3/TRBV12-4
CASSRRGMGETQYF
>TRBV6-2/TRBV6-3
CASSDLAGGYTGELFF
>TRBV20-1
CSAGGLNTGELFF
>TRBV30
CASSAVGNQPQHF
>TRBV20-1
CSATSPLAVGADTQYF
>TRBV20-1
CSASGARTGVANQPQHF
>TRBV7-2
CASSSLSGDTQYF
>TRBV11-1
CASSPYLDRGKTEAFF
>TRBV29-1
CSVEASGSTDTQYF
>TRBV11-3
CASSPHRLGELFF
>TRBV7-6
CASSLATGSSGSPLHF
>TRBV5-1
CASSRPQETQYF
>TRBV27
CASSHYQQGTYGYTF
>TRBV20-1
CSAGDIGSEAFF
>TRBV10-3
CATIPLDRPNTEAFF
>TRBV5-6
CASSLGPVTELF
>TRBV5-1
CASSLGISTDTQYF
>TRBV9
CASTLGTMNTEAFF
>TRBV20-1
CSAREPRGADTQYF
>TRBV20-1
CSAIRLGQPQHF
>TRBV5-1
CASSPDNEKLFF
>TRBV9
CASSVNRASNEQYF
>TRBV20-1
CSARTGSMDTQYF
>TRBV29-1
CSVAQGLRFADTQYF
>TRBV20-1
CSAIWDRDYEQYF
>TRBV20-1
CSAWGAGSGYTF